The clone carrying this T cell receptor beta chain was counted a few times. The target antigen is unknown. V lost 5 bases, J lost 2 bases, and 13 bases lay in between. The CDR3 covers 14 residues. Germline assignment: CDR1 SGHNT and CDR2 YENEEA. The entry originates in a study of T cells in Graves' hyperthyroidism and ophthalmopathy. The study, taken as a whole, reports: Expanded thyroid clonotypes (above 0.001) were mostly also found in blood.

RNA transcripts were the template for amplifying TCR beta CDR3 regions. HTBI primers were employed in a first-round RT-PCR of the TCR CDR3. TCRdb independently ran MiXCR on the multiplex PCR reads; one entry per CDR3 protein. The table lists over 150,000 distinct CDR3 sequences, about 15% of them singletons. The source material was blood. This receptor was obtained from a woman aged 50 to 65 with Graves' hyperthyroidism. This chain connects TRBV11-3 to TRBJ2-7; D might be TRBD1 (5 bases). The CDR3 sequence: CASSPQQATYEQYF. CDR3 DNA sequence: TGTGCCAGCAGCCCGCAACAGGCTACCTACGAGCAGTACTTC.